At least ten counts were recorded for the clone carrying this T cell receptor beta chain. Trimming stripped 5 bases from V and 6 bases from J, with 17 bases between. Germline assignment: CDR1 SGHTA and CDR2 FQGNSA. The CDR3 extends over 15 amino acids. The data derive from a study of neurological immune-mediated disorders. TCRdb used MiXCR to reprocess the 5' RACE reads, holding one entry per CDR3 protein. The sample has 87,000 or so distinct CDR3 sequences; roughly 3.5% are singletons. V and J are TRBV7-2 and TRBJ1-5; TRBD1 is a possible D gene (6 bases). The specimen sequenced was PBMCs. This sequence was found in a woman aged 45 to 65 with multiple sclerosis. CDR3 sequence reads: CASSPTGGGGQPQHF. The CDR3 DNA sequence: TGTGCCAGCAGCCCGACAGGAGGAGGGGGTCAGCCCCAGCATTTT.